The clone carrying this T cell receptor (beta chain) was counted a few times. This record comes from a study of tumor T cells in aggressive B-cell lymphoma. TCRdb keeps only in-frame clones here, not all; method: immunoSEQ multiplex PCR. The sample has 5,900 or so clones; around 79% are singletons. Germline V gives CDR1 MNHEY, CDR2 SMNVEV (reference sequence). Trimming shortened V by 10 bases and J by 0 bases, and 11 bases separated the two germline ends. The CDR3 loop spans 13 amino acids. This TCR came from an adult with diffuse large B cell lymphoma. Sequencing input: tumor tissue. The gene calls are TRBV27 and TRBJ2-3; the D gene is possibly TRBD2 (6 bases). In DNA form, the CDR3 reads TGTGCCACCGGACTACCCAGCACAGATACGCAGTATTTT. Amino acids: CATGLPSTDTQYF.